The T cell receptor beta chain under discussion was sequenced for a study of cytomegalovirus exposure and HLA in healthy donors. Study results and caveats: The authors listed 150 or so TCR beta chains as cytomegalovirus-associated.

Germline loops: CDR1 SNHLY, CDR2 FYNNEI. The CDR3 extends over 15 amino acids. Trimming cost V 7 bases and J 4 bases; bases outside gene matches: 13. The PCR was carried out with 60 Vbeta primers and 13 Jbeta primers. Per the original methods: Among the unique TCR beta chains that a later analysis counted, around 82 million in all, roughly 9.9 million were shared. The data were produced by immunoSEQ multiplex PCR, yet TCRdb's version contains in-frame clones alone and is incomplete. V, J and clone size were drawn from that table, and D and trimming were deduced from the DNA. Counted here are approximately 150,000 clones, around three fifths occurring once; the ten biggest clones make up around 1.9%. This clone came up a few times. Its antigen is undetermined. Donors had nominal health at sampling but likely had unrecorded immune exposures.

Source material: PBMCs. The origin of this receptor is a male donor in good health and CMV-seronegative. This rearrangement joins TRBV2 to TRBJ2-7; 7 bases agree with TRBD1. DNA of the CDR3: TGTGCCAGCAACCTGGAGAGAGGGGGCGCGTACGAGCAGTACTTC. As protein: CASNLERGGAYEQYF. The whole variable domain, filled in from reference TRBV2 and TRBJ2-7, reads EPEVTQTPSHQVTQMGQEVILRCVPISNHLYFYWYRQILGQKVEFLVSFYNNEISEKSEIFDDQFSVERPDGSNFTLKIRSTKLEDSAMYFCASNLERGGAYEQYFGPGTRLTVT.